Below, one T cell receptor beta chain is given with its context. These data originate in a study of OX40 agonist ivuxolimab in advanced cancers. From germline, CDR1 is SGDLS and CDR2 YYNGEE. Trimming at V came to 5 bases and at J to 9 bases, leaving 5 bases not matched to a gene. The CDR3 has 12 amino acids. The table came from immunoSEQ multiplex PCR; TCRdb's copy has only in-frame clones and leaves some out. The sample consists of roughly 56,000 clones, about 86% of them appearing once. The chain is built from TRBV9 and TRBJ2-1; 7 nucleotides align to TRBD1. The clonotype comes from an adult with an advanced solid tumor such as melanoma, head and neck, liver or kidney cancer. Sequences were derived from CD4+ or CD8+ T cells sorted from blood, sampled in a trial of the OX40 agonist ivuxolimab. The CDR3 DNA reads TGTGCCAGCAGGTCACAGGGGCTTGAGCAGTTCTTC. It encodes CASRSQGLEQFF.